This T cell receptor (beta chain) emerged from a study of T-cell memory formation after mild COVID-19. General study findings and limits: The CD4+ clones that contracted clustered mainly within CM and EM, and the CD8+ clones concentrated in EMRA. Some clones that responded were present in memory (sampled pre-infection), which suggests cross-reactive memory joined.

It was 5'RACE with constant-segment primers that produced the TCR alpha and TCR beta cDNA libraries, which carried sample barcodes and UMIs. TCRdb reanalysed the 5' RACE reads using MiXCR and keeps one entry per CDR3 protein. The sample records 90,000 to 120,000 distinct CDR3 sequences, approximately 14% being singletons. Worth noting for this clonotype: Its antigen is unknown.

The V gene's germline CDR1 is SEHNR and CDR2 FQNEAQ (reference sequence). The CDR3 covers 13 residues. V lost 4 bases to trimming and J lost 2 bases, with 8 bases between them. Sequencing used PBMCs or a T cell subset sorted from them (not recorded which). This chain joins TRBV7-9 and TRBJ2-5; possibly TRBD1 for D (6 bases). This sequence originates from a young man who had mild COVID-19 (a few samples of this study predate the infection). Cell type and time point are not known. CDR3 in DNA: TGTGCCAGCAGCTCAGGGGCTCAAGAGACCCAGTACTTC. It encodes CASSSGAQETQYF.